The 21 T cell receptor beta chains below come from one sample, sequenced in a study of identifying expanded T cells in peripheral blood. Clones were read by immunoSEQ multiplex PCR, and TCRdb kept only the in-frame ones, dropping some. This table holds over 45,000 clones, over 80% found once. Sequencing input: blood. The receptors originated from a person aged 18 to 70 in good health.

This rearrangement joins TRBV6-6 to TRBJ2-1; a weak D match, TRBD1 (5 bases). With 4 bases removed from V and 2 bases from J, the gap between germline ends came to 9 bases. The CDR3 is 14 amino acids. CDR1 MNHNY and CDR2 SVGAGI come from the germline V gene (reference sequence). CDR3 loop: CASSLGDPYNEQFF. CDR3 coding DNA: TGTGCCAGCAGTTTAGGGGATCCCTACAATGAGCAGTTCTTC.

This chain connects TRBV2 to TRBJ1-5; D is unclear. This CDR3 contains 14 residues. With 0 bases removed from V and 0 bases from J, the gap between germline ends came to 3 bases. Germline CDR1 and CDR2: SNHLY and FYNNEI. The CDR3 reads CASSEAYSNQPQHF. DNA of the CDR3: TGTGCCAGCAGTGAAGCATATAGCAATCAGCCCCAGCATTTT.

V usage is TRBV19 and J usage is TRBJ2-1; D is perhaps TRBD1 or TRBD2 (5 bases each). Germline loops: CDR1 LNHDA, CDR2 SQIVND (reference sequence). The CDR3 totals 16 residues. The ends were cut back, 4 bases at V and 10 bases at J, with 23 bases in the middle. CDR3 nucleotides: TGTGCCAGTAGTACCCTAGCTGGCCAAGGGGAAGGAGAGCAGTTCTTC. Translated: CASSTLAGQGEGEQFF.

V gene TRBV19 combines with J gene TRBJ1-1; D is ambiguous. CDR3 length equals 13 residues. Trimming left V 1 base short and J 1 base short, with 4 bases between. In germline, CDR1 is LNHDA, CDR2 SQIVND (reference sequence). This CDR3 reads CASSIVPNTEAFF. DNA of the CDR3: TGTGCCAGTAGTATAGTTCCGAACACTGAAGCTTTCTTT.

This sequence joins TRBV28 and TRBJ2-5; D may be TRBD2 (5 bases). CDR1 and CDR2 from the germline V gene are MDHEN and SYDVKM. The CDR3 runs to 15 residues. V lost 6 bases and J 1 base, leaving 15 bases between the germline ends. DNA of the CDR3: TGTGCCAGCAGGTTCAGGCGGACTTTCCAAGAGACCCAGTACTTC. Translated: CASRFRRTFQETQYF.

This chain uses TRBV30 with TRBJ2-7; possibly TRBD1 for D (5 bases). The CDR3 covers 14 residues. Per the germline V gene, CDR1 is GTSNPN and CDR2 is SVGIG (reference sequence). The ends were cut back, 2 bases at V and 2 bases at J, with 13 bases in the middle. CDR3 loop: CAWSSRPGTYEQYF. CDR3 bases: TGTGCCTGGAGTTCGCGACCAGGGACCTACGAGCAGTACTTC.

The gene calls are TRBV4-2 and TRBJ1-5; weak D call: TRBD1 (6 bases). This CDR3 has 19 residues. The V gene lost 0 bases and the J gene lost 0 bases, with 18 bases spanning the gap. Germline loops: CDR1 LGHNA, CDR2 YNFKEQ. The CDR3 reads CASSQDPPGAKYSNQPQHF. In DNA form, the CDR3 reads TGTGCCAGCAGCCAAGATCCGCCAGGGGCCAAATATAGCAATCAGCCCCAGCATTTT.

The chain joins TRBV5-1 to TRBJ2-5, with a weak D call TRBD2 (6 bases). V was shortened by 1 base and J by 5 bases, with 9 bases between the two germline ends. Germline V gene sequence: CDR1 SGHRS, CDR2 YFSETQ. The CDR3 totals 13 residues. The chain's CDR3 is CASSLTLAETQYF. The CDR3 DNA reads TGCGCCAGCAGCTTGACCCTAGCGGAGACCCAGTACTTC.

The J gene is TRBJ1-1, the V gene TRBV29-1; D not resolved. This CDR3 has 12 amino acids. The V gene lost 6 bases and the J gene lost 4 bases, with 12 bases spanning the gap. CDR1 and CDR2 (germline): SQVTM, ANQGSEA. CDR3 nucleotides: TGCAGCGTCCGGGCTAAGGGCACTGAAGCTTTCTTT. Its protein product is CSVRAKGTEAFF.

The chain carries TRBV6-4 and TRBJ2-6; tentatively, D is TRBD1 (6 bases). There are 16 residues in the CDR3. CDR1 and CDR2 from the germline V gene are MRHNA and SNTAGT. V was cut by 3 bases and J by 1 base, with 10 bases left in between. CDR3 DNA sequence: TGTGCCAGCAGTGAGAAACAGGGATCTGGGGCCAACGTCCTGACTTTC. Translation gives CASSEKQGSGANVLTF.

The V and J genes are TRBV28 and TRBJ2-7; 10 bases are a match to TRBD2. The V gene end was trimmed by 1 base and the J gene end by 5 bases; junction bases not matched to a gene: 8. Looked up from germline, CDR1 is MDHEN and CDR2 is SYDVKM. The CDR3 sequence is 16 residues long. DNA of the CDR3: TGTGCCAGCAGTTTATTACTAGCGGGAATTCGGGACGAGCAGTACTTC. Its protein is CASSLLLAGIRDEQYF.

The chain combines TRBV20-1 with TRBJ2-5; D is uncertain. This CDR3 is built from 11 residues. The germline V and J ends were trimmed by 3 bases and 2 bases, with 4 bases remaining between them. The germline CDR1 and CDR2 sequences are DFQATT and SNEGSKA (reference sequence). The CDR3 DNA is TGCAGTGCTAGGGGACAAGAGACCCAGTACTTC. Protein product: CSARGQETQYF.

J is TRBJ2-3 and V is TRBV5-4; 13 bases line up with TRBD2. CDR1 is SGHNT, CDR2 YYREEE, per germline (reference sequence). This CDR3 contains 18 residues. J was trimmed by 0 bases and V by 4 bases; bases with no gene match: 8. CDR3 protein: CASSLGLAGVISTDTQYF. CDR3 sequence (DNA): TGTGCCAGCAGCCTAGGACTAGCGGGAGTGATTAGCACAGATACGCAGTATTTT. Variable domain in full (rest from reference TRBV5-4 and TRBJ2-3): ETGVTQSPTHLIKTRGQQVTLRCSSQSGHNTVSWYQQALGQGPQFIFQYYREEENGRGNFPPRFSGLQFPNYSSELNVNALELDDSALYLCASSLGLAGVISTDTQYFGPGTRLTVL.

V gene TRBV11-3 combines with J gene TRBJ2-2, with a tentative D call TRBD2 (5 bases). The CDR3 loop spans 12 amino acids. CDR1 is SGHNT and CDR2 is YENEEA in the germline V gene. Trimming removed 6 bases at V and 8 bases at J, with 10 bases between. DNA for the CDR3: TGTGCCAGCAGTTCACCGGGAGGGGAGCTGTTTTTT. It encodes CASSSPGGELFF. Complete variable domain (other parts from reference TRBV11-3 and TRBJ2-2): EAGVVQSPRYKIIEKKQPVAFWCNPISGHNTLYWYLQNLGQGPELLIRYENEEAVDDSQLPKDRFSAERLKGVDSTLKIQPAELGDSAVYLCASSSPGGELFFGEGSRLTVL.

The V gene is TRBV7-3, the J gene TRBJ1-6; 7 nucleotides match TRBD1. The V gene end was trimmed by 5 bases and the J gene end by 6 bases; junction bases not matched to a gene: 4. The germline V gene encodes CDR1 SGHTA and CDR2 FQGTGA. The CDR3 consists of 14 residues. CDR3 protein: CASSTGTVNSPLHF. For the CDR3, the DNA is TGTGCCAGCAGCACGGGGACAGTTAATTCACCCCTCCACTTT.

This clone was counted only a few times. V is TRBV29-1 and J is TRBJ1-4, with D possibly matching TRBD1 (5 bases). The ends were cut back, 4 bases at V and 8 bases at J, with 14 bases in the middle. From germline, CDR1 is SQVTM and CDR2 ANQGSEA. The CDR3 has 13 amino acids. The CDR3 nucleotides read TGCAGCGTTGGAGGAGGTTGGGGGGAAAAACTGTTTTTT. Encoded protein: CSVGGGWGEKLFF.

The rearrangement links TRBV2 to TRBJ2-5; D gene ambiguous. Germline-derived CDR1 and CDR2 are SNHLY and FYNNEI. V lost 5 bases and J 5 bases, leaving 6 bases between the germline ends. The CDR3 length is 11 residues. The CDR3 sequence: CASSLGETQYF. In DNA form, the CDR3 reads TGTGCCAGCAGTCTTGGTGAGACCCAGTACTTC.

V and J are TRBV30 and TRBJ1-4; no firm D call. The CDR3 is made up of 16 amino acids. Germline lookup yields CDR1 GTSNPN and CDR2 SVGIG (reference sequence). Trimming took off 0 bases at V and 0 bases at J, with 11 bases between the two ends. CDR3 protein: CAWSVIGFATNEKLFF. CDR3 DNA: TGTGCCTGGAGTGTAATCGGCTTTGCAACTAATGAAAAACTGTTTTTT.

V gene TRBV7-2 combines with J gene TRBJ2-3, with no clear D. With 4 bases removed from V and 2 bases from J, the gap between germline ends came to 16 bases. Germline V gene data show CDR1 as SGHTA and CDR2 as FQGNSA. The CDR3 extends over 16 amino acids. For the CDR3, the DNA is TGTGCCAGCAGCTCAACTTTTGGGATTAACACAGATACGCAGTATTTT. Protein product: CASSSTFGINTDTQYF.

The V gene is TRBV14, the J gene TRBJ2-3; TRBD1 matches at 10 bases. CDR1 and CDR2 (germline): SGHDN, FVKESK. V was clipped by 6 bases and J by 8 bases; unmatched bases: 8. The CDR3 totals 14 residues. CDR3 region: CASSRTGGSLTQYF. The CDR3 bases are TGTGCCAGCAGTCGGACAGGGGGATCTCTTACGCAGTATTTT.

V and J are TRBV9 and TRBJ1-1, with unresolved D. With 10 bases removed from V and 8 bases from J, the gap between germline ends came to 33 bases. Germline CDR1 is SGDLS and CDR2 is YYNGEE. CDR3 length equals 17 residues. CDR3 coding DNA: TGTGCCGCAGAAAACACTGTGGTTTTTTCGACCTGGGTCGAAGCTTTCTTT. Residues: CAAENTVVFSTWVEAFF.